The present entry profiles one T cell receptor beta chain with its context. In the authors' workflow: Quantification of nucleated cells was approximated via reference gene primer amplification. Here immunoSEQ multiplex PCR was the method, and the copy in TCRdb shows in-frame clones only, minus some. The DNA gave D and trimming, while V, J and clone size come from that table. Seen here are around 170,000 clones, approximately 79% observed once, and the top ten hold about 3%. The entry originates in a study of blood T cell repertoires in COVID-19. Unmatched junction bases numbered 6, after V lost 1 base and J lost 1 base. The CDR3 is 16 amino acids. The germline V gene has CDR1 SGHTA and CDR2 FQGNSA.

Sequenced material: peripheral blood. This TCR was sampled from a woman older than 75 with acute or convalescent COVID-19. The chain employs TRBV7-2 and TRBJ2-7; 8 nucleotides line up with TRBD2. CDR3 sequence: CASSLVTGGPSYEQYF. The DNA of the CDR3 is TGTGCCAGCAGCTTAGTAACGGGAGGGCCATCCTACGAGCAGTACTTC.